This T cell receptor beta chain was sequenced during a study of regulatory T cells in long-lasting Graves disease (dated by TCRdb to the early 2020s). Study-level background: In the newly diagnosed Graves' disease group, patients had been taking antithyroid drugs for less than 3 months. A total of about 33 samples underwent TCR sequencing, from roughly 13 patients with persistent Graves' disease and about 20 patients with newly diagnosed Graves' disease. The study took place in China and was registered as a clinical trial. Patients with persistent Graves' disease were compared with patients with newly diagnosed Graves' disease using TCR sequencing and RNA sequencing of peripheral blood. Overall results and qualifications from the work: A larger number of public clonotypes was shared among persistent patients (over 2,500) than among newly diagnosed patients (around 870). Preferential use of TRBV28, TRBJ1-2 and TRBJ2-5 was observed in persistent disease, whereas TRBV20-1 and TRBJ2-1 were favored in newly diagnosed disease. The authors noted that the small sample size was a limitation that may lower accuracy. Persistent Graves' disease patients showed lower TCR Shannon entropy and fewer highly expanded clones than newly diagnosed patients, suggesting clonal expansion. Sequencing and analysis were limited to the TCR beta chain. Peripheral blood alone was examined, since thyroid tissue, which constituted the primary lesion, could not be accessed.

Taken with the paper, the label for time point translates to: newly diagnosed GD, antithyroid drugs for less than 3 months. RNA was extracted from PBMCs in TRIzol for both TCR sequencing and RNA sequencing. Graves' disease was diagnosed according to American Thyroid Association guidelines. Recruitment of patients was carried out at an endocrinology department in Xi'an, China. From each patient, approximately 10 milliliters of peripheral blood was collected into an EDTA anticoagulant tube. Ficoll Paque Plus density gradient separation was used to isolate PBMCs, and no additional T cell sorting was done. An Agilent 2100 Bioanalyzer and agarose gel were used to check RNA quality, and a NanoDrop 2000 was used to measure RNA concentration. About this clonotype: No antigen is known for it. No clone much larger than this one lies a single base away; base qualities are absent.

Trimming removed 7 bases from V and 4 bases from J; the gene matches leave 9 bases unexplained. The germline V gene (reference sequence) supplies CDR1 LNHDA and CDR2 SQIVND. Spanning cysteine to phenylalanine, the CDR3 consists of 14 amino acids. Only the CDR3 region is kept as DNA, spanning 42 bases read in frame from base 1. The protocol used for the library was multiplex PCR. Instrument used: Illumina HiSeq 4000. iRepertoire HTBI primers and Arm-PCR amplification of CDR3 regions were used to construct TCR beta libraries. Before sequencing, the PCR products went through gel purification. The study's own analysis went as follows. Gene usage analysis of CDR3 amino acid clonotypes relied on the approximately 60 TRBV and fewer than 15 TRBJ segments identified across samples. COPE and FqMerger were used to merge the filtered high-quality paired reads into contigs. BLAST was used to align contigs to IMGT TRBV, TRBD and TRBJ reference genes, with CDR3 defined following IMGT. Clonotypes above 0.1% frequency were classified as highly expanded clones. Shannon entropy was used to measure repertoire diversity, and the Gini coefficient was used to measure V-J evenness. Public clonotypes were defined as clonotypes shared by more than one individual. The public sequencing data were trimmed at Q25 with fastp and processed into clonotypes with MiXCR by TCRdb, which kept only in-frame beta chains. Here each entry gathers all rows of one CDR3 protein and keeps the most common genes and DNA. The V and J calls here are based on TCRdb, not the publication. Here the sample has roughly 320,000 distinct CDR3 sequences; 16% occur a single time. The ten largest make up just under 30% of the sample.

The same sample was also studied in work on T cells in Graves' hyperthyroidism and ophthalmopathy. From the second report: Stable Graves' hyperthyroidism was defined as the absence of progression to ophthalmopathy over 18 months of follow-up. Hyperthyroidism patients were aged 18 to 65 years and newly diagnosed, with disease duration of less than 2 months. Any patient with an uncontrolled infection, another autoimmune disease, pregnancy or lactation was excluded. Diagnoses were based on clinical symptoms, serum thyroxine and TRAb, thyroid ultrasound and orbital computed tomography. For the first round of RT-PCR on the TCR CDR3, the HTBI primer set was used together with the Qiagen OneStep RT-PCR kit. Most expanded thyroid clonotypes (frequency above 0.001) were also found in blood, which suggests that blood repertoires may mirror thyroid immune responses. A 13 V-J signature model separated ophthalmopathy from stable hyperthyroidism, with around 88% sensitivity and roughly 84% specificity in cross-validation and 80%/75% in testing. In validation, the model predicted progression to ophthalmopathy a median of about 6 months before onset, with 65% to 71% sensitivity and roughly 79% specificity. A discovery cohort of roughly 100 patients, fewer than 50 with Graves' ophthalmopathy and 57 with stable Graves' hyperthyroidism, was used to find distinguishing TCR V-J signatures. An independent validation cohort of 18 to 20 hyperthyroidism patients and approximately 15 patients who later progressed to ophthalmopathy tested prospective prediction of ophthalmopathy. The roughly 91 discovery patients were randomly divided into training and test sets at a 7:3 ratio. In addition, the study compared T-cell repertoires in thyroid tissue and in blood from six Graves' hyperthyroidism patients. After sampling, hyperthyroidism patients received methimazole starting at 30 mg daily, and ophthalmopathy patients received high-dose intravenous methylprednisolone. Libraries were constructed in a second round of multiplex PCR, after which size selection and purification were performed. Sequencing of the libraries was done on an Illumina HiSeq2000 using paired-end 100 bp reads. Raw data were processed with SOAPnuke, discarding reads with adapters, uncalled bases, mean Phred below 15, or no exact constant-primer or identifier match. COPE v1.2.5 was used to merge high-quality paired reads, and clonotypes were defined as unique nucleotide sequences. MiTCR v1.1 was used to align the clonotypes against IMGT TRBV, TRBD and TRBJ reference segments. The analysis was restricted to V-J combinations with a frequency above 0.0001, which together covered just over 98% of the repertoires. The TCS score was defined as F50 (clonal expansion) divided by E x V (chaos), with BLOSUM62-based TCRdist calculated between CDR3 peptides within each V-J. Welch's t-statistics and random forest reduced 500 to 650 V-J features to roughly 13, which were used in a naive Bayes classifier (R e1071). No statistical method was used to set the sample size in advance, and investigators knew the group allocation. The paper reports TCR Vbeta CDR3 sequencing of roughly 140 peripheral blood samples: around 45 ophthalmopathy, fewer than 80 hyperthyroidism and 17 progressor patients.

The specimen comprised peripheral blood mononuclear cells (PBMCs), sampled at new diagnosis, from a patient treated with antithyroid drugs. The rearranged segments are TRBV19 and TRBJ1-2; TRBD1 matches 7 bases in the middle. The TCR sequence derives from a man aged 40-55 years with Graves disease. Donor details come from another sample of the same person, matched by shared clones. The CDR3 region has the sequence CASTTRWDSYGYTF. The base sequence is TGTGCCAGTACCACCCGCTGGGACAGCTATGGCTACACCTTC.